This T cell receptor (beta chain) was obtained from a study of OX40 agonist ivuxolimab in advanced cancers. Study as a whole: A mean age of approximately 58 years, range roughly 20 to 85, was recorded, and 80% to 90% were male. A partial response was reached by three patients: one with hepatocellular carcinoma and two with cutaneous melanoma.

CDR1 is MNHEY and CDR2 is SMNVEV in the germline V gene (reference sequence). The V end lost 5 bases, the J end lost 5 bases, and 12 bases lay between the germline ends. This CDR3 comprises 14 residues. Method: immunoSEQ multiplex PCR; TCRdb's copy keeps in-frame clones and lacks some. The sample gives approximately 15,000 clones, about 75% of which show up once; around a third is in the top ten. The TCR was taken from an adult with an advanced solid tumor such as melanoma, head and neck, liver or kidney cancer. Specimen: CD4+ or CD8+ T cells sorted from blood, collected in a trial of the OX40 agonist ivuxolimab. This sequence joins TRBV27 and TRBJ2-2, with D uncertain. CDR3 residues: CASSRLDPTGELFF. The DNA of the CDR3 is TGTGCCAGCAGTCGCCTTGACCCAACCGGGGAGCTGTTTTTT.